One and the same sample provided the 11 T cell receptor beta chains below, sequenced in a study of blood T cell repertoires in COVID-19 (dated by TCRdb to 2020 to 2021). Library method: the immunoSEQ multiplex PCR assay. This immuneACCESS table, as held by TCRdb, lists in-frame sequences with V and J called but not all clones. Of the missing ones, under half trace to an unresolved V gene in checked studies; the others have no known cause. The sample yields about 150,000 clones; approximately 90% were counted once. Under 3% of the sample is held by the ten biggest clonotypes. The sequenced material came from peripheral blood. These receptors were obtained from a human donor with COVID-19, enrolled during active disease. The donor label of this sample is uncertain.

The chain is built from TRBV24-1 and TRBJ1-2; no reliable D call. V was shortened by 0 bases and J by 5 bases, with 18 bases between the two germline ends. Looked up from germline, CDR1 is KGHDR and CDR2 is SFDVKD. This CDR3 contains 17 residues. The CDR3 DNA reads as TGTGCCACCAGTGATTTGGCATTTGAGGGTGAGGTTTATGGCTACACCTTC. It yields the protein CATSDLAFEGEVYGYTF.

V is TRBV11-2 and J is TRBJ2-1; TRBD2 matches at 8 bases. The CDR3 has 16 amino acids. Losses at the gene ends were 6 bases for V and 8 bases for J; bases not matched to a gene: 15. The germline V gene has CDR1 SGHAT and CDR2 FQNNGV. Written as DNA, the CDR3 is TGTGCCAGCAGAACCCAGCGGGAGAGGGGGGTACATGAGCAGTTCTTC. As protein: CASRTQRERGVHEQFF.

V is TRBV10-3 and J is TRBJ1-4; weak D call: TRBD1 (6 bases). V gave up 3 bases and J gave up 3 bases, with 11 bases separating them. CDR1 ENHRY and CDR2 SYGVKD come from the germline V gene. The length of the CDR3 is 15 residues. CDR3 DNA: TGTGCCATCAGTGACGAGACAGGTTCTAATGAAAAACTGTTTTTT. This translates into CAISDETGSNEKLFF.

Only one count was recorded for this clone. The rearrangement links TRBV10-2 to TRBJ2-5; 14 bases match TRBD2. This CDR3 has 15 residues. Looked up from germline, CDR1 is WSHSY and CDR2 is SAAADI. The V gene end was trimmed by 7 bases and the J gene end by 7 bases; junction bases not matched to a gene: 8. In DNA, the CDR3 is TGCGCCAGCATGGAAGGGACTAGCGGGGGCCGGACCCAGTACTTC. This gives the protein CASMEGTSGGRTQYF.

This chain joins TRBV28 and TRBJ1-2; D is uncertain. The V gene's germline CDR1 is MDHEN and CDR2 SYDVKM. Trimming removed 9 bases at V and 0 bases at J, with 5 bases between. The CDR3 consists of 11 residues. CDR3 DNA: TGTGCCAGTTCCACTAACTATGGCTACACCTTC. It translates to CASSTNYGYTF.

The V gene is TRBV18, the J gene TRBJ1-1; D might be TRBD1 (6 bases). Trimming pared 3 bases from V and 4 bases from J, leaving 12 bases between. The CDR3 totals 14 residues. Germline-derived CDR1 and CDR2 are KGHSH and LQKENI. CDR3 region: CASSPLQGSTEAFF. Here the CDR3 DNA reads TGTGCCAGCTCACCTCTACAGGGAAGCACTGAAGCTTTCTTT.

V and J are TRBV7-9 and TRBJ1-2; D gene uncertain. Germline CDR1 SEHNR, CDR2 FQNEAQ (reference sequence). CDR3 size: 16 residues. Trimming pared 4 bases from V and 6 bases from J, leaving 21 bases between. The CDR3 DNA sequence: TGTGCCAGCAGCTCCAGTTGGGAGGACCAAACCCATGGCTACACCTTC. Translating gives CASSSSWEDQTHGYTF.

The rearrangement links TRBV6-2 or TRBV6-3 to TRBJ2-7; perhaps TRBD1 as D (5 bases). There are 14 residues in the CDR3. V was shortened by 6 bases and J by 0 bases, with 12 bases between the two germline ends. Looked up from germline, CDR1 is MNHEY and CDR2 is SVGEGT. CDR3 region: CASSLTAYSYEQYF. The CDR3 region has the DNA TGTGCCAGCAGCCTGACAGCTTACTCCTACGAGCAGTACTTC.

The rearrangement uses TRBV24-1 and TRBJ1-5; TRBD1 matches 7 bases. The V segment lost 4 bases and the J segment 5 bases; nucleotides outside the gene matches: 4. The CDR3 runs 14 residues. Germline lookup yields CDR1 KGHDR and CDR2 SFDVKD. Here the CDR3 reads CATSDPTGYQPQHF. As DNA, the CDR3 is TGTGCCACCAGTGACCCGACAGGGTATCAGCCCCAGCATTTT.

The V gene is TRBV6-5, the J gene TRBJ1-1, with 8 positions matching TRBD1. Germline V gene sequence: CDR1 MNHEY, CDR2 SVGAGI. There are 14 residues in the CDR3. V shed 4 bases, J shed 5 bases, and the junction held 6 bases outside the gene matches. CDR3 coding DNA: TGTGCCAGCAGTTTACAGGGGGGGAGAACTGAAGCTTTCTTT. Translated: CASSLQGGRTEAFF.

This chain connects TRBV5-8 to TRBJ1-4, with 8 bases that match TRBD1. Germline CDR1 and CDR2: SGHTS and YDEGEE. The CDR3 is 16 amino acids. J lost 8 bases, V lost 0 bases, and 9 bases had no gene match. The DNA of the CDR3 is TGTGCCAGCAGCTTGGCCGGGCAGGGGGCCAGGGAAAAACTGTTTTTT. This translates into CASSLAGQGAREKLFF.